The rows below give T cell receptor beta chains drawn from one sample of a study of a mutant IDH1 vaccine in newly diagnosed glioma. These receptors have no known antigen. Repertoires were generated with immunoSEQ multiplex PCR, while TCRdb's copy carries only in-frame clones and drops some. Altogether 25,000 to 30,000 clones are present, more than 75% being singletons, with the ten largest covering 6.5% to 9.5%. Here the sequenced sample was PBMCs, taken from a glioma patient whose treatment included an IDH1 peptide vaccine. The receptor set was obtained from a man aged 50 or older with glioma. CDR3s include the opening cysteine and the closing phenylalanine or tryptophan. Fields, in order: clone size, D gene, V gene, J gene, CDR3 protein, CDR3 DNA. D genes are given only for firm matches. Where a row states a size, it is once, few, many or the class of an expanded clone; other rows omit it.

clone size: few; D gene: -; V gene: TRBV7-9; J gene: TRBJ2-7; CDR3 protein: CASSSGREQYF; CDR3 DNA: TGTGCCAGCAGCTCGGGACGGGAGCAGTACTTC
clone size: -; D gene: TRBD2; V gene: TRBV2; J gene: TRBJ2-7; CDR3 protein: CASNTGTSGSQQYF; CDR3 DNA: TGTGCCAGCAATACGGGGACTAGCGGGAGTCAGCAGTACTTC
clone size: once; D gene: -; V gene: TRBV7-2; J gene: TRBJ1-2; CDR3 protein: CASSLGPRADGYTF; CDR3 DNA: TGTGCCAGCAGCTTAGGGCCGCGAGCAGATGGCTACACCTTC
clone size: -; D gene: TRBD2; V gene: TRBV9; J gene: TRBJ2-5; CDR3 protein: CASSVVAGGPLETQYF; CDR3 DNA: TGTGCCAGCAGCGTGGTAGCGGGGGGGCCGTTAGAGACCCAGTACTTC
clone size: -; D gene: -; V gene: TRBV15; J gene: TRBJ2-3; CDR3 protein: CATSRGEAASTDTQYF; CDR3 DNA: TGTGCCACCAGCAGAGGGGAGGCAGCTAGCACAGATACGCAGTATTTT
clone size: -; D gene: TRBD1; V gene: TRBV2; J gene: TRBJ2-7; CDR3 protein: CASSQDRGLRGFEQYF; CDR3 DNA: TGTGCCAGCAGTCAGGACAGGGGGCTACGTGGGTTCGAGCAGTACTTC
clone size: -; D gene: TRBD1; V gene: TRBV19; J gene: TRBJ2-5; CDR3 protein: CASSTQTGPETQYF; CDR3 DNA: TGTGCCAGTAGTACCCAGACAGGGCCAGAGACCCAGTACTTC
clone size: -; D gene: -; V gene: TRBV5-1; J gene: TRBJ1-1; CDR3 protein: CASSLKKGLNTEAFF; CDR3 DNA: TGCGCCAGCAGCTTGAAAAAGGGACTAAACACTGAAGCTTTCTTT
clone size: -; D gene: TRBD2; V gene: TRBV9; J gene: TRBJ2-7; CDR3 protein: CASSPQLAGGYEQYF; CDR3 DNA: TGTGCCAGCAGCCCCCAGCTAGCGGGAGGCTACGAGCAGTACTTC
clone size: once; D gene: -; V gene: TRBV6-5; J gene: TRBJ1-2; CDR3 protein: CASSYSRDVGYTF; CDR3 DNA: TGTGCCAGCAGTTACTCGAGAGATGTGGGCTACACCTTC
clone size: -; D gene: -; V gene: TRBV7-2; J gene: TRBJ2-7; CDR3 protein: CASSLFEGNYEQYF; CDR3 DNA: TGTGCCAGCAGCTTATTTGAAGGGAACTACGAGCAGTACTTC
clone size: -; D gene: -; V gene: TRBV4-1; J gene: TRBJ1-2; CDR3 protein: CASSQDRRQGYTF; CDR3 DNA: TGCGCCAGCAGCCAAGACAGGAGGCAAGGCTACACCTTC
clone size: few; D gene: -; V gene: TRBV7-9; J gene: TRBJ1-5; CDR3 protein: CASSLEGSNQPQHF; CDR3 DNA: TGTGCCAGCAGCTTAGAAGGTAGCAATCAGCCCCAGCATTTT
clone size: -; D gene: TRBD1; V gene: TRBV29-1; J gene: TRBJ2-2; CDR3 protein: CSARDSNTGELFF; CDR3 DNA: TGCAGCGCCCGGGACAGCAACACCGGGGAGCTGTTTTTT
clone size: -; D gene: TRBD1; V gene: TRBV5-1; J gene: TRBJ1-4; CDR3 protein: CASSLGTGGEKLFF; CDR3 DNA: TGCGCCAGCAGCCTCGGGACAGGTGGAGAAAAACTGTTTTTT
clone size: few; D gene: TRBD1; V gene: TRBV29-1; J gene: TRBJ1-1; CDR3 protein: CSVTGEHTEAFF; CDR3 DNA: TGCAGCGTGACAGGGGAGCACACTGAAGCTTTCTTT
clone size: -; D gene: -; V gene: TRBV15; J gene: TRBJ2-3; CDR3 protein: CATRRGQNTDTQYF; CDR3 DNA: TGTGCCACCAGGAGAGGACAGAACACAGATACGCAGTATTTT
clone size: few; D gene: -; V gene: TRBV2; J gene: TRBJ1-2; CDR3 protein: CASSGGSGYTF; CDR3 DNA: TGTGCCAGCAGCGGGGGATCCGGCTACACCTTC
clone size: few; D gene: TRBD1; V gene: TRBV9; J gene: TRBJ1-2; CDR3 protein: CASSGYRGRVYGYTF; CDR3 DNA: TGTGCCAGCAGCGGGTACAGGGGGCGCGTCTATGGCTACACCTTC
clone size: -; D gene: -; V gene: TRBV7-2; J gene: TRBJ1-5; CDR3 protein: CASSLADQPQHF; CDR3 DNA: TGTGCCAGCAGCTTAGCCGATCAGCCCCAGCATTTT
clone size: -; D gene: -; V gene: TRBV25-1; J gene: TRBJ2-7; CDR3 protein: CASSDLSAYEQYF; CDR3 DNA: TGTGCCAGCAGTGACCTCTCGGCGTACGAGCAGTACTTC
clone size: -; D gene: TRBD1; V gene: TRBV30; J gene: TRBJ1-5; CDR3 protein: CAWSLDEQGGNQPQHF; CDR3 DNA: TGTGCCTGGAGCTTAGACGAACAGGGGGGCAATCAGCCCCAGCATTTT
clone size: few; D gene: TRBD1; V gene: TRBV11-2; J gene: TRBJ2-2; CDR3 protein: CASSWDRGAGELFF; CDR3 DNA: TGTGCCAGCAGCTGGGACAGGGGGGCCGGGGAGCTGTTTTTT
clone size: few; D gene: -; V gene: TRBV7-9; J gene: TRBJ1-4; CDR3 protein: CASSLGLVKGVRTNEKLFF; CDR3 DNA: TGTGCCAGCAGCTTAGGATTGGTTAAGGGGGTGAGGACTAATGAAAAACTGTTTTTT
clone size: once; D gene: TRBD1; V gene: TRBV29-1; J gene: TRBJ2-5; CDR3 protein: CSGIEGTGVEETQYF; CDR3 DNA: TGCAGCGGAATTGAGGGGACAGGGGTAGAAGAGACCCAGTACTTC
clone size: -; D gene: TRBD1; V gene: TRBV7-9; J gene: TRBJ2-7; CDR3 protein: CASSSRDRAHEQYF; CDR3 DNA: TGTGCCAGCAGCTCCCGGGACAGGGCACACGAGCAGTACTTC
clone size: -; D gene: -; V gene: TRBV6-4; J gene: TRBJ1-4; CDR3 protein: CASSEETGNEKLFF; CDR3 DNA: TGTGCCAGCAGTGAAGAAACAGGGAATGAAAAACTGTTTTTT